One sample yielded the 8 T cell receptor beta chains listed below, sequenced in a study of blood T cell repertoires in COVID-19. Clones were sequenced by immunoSEQ multiplex PCR, and TCRdb holds only the in-frame ones, with some missing. The sample lists about 210,000 clones; around four fifths were seen once. Sequenced: peripheral blood. These receptors were obtained from a man in his 60s with COVID-19, enrolled during active disease.

This chain uses TRBV21-1 with TRBJ1-6; the listed D gene, TRBD1, was not tested against the DNA. TRBV21-1 is given as a pseudogene. The CDR3 length is 16 residues. CDR3 sequence: CASSKVGRVPNSPLHF. CDR3 nucleotide sequence: TGTGCCAGCAGCAAAGTTGGCAGGGTTCCTAATTCACCCCTCCACTTT.

V and J are TRBV5-1 and TRBJ1-5, with D perhaps matching TRBD1 (6 bases). Looked up from germline, CDR1 is SGHRS and CDR2 is YFSETQ. V was shortened by 0 bases and J by 3 bases, with 10 bases between the two germline ends. The CDR3 has 15 residues. CDR3 nucleotide sequence: TGCGCCAGCAGCTTGGAGGGGGGGCACAATCAGCCCCAGCATTTT. Encoded protein: CASSLEGGHNQPQHF.

Worth noting for this clone: The identical CDR3 is also encoded by other nucleotide sequences in the sample. V is TRBV11-3 and J is TRBJ2-3, with D tentatively TRBD2 (5 bases). The germline V gene encodes CDR1 SGHNT and CDR2 YENEEA. CDR3 length: 14 amino acids. V dropped 3 bases and J dropped 1 base, with 8 bases sitting between them. The CDR3 loop reads CASSFSGGTDTQYF. CDR3 nucleotide sequence: TGTGCCAGCAGCTTCTCCGGGGGCACAGATACGCAGTATTTT. The full variable domain, completed using reference TRBV11-3 and TRBJ2-3, is EAGVVQSPRYKIIEKKQPVAFWCNPISGHNTLYWYLQNLGQGPELLIRYENEEAVDDSQLPKDRFSAERLKGVDSTLKIQPAELGDSAVYLCASSFSGGTDTQYFGPGTRLTVL.

V is TRBV7-9 and J is TRBJ2-3, with D possibly matching TRBD2 (6 bases). The ends were cut back, 5 bases at V and 2 bases at J, with 17 bases in the middle. Germline V gene sequence: CDR1 SEHNR, CDR2 FQNEAQ (reference sequence). The CDR3 has 16 residues. In nucleotides, the CDR3 is TGTGCCAGCAGCCCCCTTGCGGGGTCCCCCACAGATACGCAGTATTTT. It codes for CASSPLAGSPTDTQYF.

Concerning this clone: Other DNA sequences from this sample encode an identical CDR3 as well. The V call is TRBV27, the J call TRBJ1-1, with a tentative D call TRBD1 (5 bases). The V end was cut by 2 bases, the J end by 2 bases, with 12 bases between. This CDR3 has 15 residues. Germline loops: CDR1 MNHEY, CDR2 SMNVEV (reference sequence). CDR3 loop: CASSLRRGANTEAFF. The CDR3 nucleotides are TGTGCCAGCAGTTTAAGGAGGGGAGCAAACACTGAAGCTTTCTTT.

The chain joins TRBV30 to TRBJ1-3; D is ambiguous. The V and J ends lost 5 bases and 10 bases respectively, with 9 bases between them. The CDR3 consists of 10 residues. Germline loops: CDR1 GTSNPN, CDR2 SVGIG (reference sequence). Here the CDR3 reads CAWFQTTIYF. The CDR3 bases are TGTGCCTGGTTCCAGACAACCATATATTTT.

V usage is TRBV19 and J usage is TRBJ2-6; weak D call: TRBD1 (6 bases). Germline V gene sequence: CDR1 LNHDA, CDR2 SQIVND (reference sequence). Between the trimmed V and J ends, which lost 5 bases and 2 bases, there was a span of 16 bases. The CDR3 length is 17 residues. CDR3 in amino acids: CASSGGPLEPGANVLTF. CDR3 coding DNA: TGTGCCAGTAGTGGGGGCCCGCTTGAGCCTGGGGCCAACGTCCTGACTTTC.

This clone came up once. The chain combines TRBV7-9 with TRBJ1-2; no clear D. V was cut by 2 bases and J by 5 bases, with 15 bases left in between. The CDR3 extends over 15 amino acids. In germline, CDR1 is SEHNR, CDR2 FQNEAQ (reference sequence). As DNA, the CDR3 is TGTGCCAGCAGCTTATCACCCGGTCGTTCATATGGCTACACCTTC. It yields the protein CASSLSPGRSYGYTF.